The next 25 T cell receptor beta chains were all read from a single sample in a study of vaccination effects on CD4 cells after COVID-19. Their specific antigens are unknown. Sequencing followed a ViraFEST assay step that expanded antigen-specific CD4+ T cells with viral peptide pools. CD4+ T cells were isolated after approximately 10 days of culture. This individual tested PCR-positive for SARS-CoV-2 infection between March and December 2020. TCRdb keeps only in-frame clones here, not all; method: immunoSEQ multiplex PCR. The profile shows tens of thousands of clones, around 70% of them singletons. Specimen: CD4+ T cells from PBMCs cultured with HCoV-NL63 spike peptides, collected before COVID-19 vaccination. The origin of the receptors is a human donor who had a prior SARS-CoV-2 infection.

The chain uses TRBV7-2 and TRBJ2-1; 14 nucleotides align to TRBD2. V trimming: 5 bases; J trimming: 9 bases; junction bases outside the gene matches: 9. The CDR3 has 16 residues. Germline V lookup: CDR1 SGHTA, CDR2 FQGNSA. The CDR3 is CASSPRLAGGPLEQFF. The CDR3, as DNA: TGTGCCAGCAGCCCTAGACTAGCGGGGGGGCCTCTTGAGCAGTTCTTC.

The chain links TRBV6-5 to TRBJ2-7; D is perhaps TRBD1 (5 bases). This CDR3 has 13 residues. Trimming cost V 6 bases and J 3 bases, with 12 bases left between them. The germline gives CDR1 MNHEY, CDR2 SVGAGI. The CDR3 DNA follows: TGTGCCAGCAGCCCAGACAGTGACTACGAGCAGTACTTC. Residues: CASSPDSDYEQYF.

The chain couples TRBV5-1 to TRBJ2-5; no definite D call. The CDR3 has 12 amino acids. The V gene lost 5 bases and the J gene lost 5 bases, with 10 bases spanning the gap. CDR1 SGHRS and CDR2 YFSETQ come from the germline V gene. CDR3 loop: CASSSSWETQYF. The CDR3 DNA reads TGCGCCAGCAGTTCATCATGGGAGACCCAGTACTTC.

The chain employs TRBV7-2 and TRBJ2-7; D could derive from TRBD1 or TRBD2 (5 bases each). The V end lost 5 bases, the J end lost 4 bases, and 18 bases lay between the germline ends. This CDR3 is built from 15 residues. Germline lookup yields CDR1 SGHTA and CDR2 FQGNSA. Here the CDR3 DNA reads TGTGCCAGCAGCCCAGAAGTCGGGGCCTATTACGAGCAGTACTTC. Protein: CASSPEVGAYYEQYF.

The chain recombines TRBV11-2 with TRBJ1-3; TRBD1 matches at 8 bases. The J segment lost 3 bases and the V segment lost 8 bases, leaving 9 bases of the junction unmatched. The CDR3 extends over 15 amino acids. Per germline, CDR1 SGHAT and CDR2 FQNNGV. The CDR3 here is CASSQAGGYGNTIYF. The CDR3 bases are TGTGCCAGCTCCCAAGCAGGGGGCTATGGAAACACCATATATTTT.

In its sample, this clone was seen a few times. This chain uses TRBV30 with TRBJ2-7, with 9 bases aligning to TRBD2. CDR3 length: 14 residues. Germline V gene data show CDR1 as GTSNPN and CDR2 as SVGIG (reference sequence). After removal of 0 bases from V and 5 bases from J, the junction contained 5 bases not matched to a gene. CDR3 protein: CAWSVVAGGDEQYF. Written as DNA, the CDR3 is TGTGCCTGGAGTGTCGTGGCGGGGGGGGACGAGCAGTACTTC.

This chain uses TRBV3-1 (or the pseudogene TRBV3-2) with TRBJ2-1, with D tentatively TRBD2 (6 bases). Trimming cost V 1 base and J 4 bases, with 17 bases left between them. Germline V gene sequence: CDR1 LGHDT, CDR2 YNNKEL (reference sequence). The CDR3 is made up of 17 amino acids. CDR3 residues: CASSQVRRLALYNEQFF. CDR3 nucleotide sequence: TGTGCCAGCAGCCAAGTTAGGCGGCTAGCGTTGTACAATGAGCAGTTCTTC.

The rearrangement links TRBV6-1 to TRBJ1-6; D remains unclear. The V gene lost 0 bases and the J gene lost 11 bases, with 14 bases spanning the gap. The CDR3 covers 15 residues. CDR1 is MNHNS, CDR2 SASEGT, per germline. The CDR3 DNA reads as TGTGCCAGCAGTGAAGCACGGAGCGCTTCGACACCCCTCCACTTT. Amino acid sequence: CASSEARSASTPLHF.

The chain links TRBV3-1 (or the pseudogene TRBV3-2) to TRBJ2-2; D not certain. The CDR3 is made up of 17 amino acids. The ends were cut back, 5 bases at V and 1 base at J, with 17 bases in the middle. The germline gives CDR1 LGHDT, CDR2 YNNKEL (reference sequence). The CDR3 sequence: CASSGPRRPRNTGELFF. The CDR3 DNA reads TGTGCCAGCAGCGGGCCTCGAAGGCCCAGGAACACCGGGGAGCTGTTTTTT.

This chain links TRBV5-5 with TRBJ1-5; D is possibly TRBD1 (5 bases). Trimming took 2 bases from V and 6 from J, leaving 15 bases between them. The germline gives CDR1 SGHKS, CDR2 YYEKEE (reference sequence). The CDR3 sequence is 15 residues long. The CDR3 DNA is TGTGCCAGCAGCTTTCGGGGGGTTCAGGGTCAGCCCCAGCATTTT. Its translation: CASSFRGVQGQPQHF.

The chain has TRBV7-3 and TRBJ1-1; 7 nucleotides agree with TRBD1. The length of the CDR3 is 15 residues. Per the germline V gene, CDR1 is SGHTA and CDR2 is FQGTGA. Losses at the gene ends were 5 bases for V and 1 base for J; bases not matched to a gene: 7. CDR3 region: CASSPPTGANTEAFF. CDR3 DNA: TGTGCCAGCAGCCCACCTACAGGGGCGAACACTGAAGCTTTCTTT.

The CDR3 loop is CASSLVQAAGGPYEQYF. DNA for the CDR3: TGTGCCAGCAGCTTAGTCCAGGCAGCGGGGGGTCCATACGAGCAGTACTTC. The chain has TRBV7-9 and TRBJ2-7; 9 positions agree with TRBD2. Germline assignment: CDR1 SEHNR and CDR2 FQNEAQ (reference sequence). The CDR3 is 17 residues long. V was clipped by 1 base and J by 4 bases; unmatched bases: 11.

V is TRBV7-6 and J is TRBJ2-1, with TRBD1 as a possible D gene (6 bases). CDR1 and CDR2 from the germline V gene are SGHVS and FNYEAQ. This CDR3 region has 15 residues. The V end lost 5 bases, the J end lost 5 bases, and 16 bases lay between the germline ends. In DNA, the CDR3 is TGTGCCAGCAGCCGAAACATGGGACACAACAATGAGCAGTTCTTC. Residues: CASSRNMGHNNEQFF.

In its sample, this clone was seen a few times. The chain joins TRBV5-1 to TRBJ2-7, with D possibly being TRBD1 (6 bases). Germline CDR1 is SGHRS and CDR2 is YFSETQ. The CDR3 runs to 14 residues. The V end lost 0 bases, the J end lost 1 base, and 8 bases lay between the germline ends. The CDR3 DNA reads as TGCGCCAGCAGCTTGGGGACAGCTTCCTACGAGCAGTACTTC. This translates into CASSLGTASYEQYF. Filled out from reference TRBV5-1 and TRBJ2-7, the complete variable domain reads KAGVTQTPRYLIKTRGQQVTLSCSPISGHRSVSWYQQTPGQGLQFLFEYFSETQRNKGNFPGRFSGRQFSNSRSEMNVSTLELGDSALYLCASSLGTASYEQYFGPGTRLTVT.

This chain links TRBV18 with TRBJ1-1, with 8 bases lining up with TRBD1. Germline lookup yields CDR1 KGHSH and CDR2 LQKENI. The CDR3 extends over 15 amino acids. With V trimmed by 2 bases and J by 3 bases, 5 bases remained unmatched. This CDR3 is CASSPRQGMDTEAFF. CDR3 sequence (DNA): TGTGCCAGCTCACCAAGACAGGGGATGGACACTGAAGCTTTCTTT.

In this sample, this clone turned up a few times. The chain carries TRBV19 and TRBJ2-3, with D perhaps matching TRBD1 (5 bases). Germline V lookup: CDR1 LNHDA, CDR2 SQIVND (reference sequence). The CDR3 loop spans 15 amino acids. Trimming took 5 bases from V and 2 from J, leaving 14 bases between them. The CDR3 here is CASSGPGNPTDTQYF. The CDR3 nucleotides read TGTGCCAGTAGTGGCCCAGGGAACCCCACAGATACGCAGTATTTT.

V gene TRBV4-1 combines with J gene TRBJ2-5; D is possibly TRBD2 (5 bases). Trimming cost V 0 bases and J 4 bases, with 18 bases left between them. Germline V gene sequence: CDR1 MGHRA, CDR2 YSYEKL. The CDR3 is made up of 17 amino acids. CDR3 protein: CASSQDFGETNRETQYF. The CDR3 coding sequence is TGCGCCAGCAGCCAAGATTTCGGGGAAACTAACAGAGAGACCCAGTACTTC.

This clone was counted only a few times. One end of the junction is discordant with germline, which a read error may explain. The chain links TRBV10-1 to TRBJ2-2; the D gene is possibly TRBD1 (8 bases). CDR1 is WNHNN and CDR2 is SYGVQD in the germline V gene (reference sequence). The CDR3 is made up of 13 amino acids. CDR3: CASSEQQGGGLRF. CDR3 DNA: TGCGCCAGCAGTGAACAACAGGGGGGGGGACTCAGATTT.

This clone turned up a few times. V is TRBV18 and J is TRBJ2-3; 7 bases fit TRBD1. Germline CDR1 is KGHSH and CDR2 is LQKENI. Losses at the gene ends were 4 bases for V and 2 bases for J; bases not matched to a gene: 9. This CDR3 region has 16 residues. CDR3 sequence (DNA): TGTGCCAGCTCACGAAACAGGGGCTCCTACACAGATACGCAGTATTTT. Translation gives CASSRNRGSYTDTQYF.

This clone was observed a handful of times. This chain uses TRBV6-5 with TRBJ1-1; tentatively, D is TRBD1 (5 bases). CDR3 length: 14 amino acids. Germline assignment: CDR1 MNHEY and CDR2 SVGAGI. The germline V and J ends were trimmed by 7 bases and 10 bases, with 22 bases remaining between them. CDR3 DNA sequence: TGTGCCAGCACTCAAGGGGTAGCAAGAGGGTTAGCTTTCTTT. Protein sequence: CASTQGVARGLAFF.

CDR3 region: CASSLGWDSPLHF. For the CDR3, the DNA is TGTGCCAGCAGCTTGGGGTGGGATTCACCCCTCCACTTT. V gene TRBV5-4 combines with J gene TRBJ1-6; D gene ambiguous. This CDR3 has 13 amino acids. The germline V gene encodes CDR1 SGHNT and CDR2 YYREEE (reference sequence). Trimming took 0 bases from V and 8 from J, leaving 6 bases between them.

This clone showed up just a few times. V gene TRBV29-1 combines with J gene TRBJ1-2, with TRBD1 as a possible D gene (5 bases). The CDR3 length is 13 residues. Per germline, CDR1 SQVTM and CDR2 ANQGSEA. The V gene lost 4 bases and the J gene lost 2 bases, with 11 bases spanning the gap. The CDR3 DNA reads as TGCAGCGTTGCGGGCAGGGCCAACTATGGCTACACCTTC. This sequence encodes CSVAGRANYGYTF.

The gene calls are TRBV5-1 and TRBJ2-5; possible D gene TRBD2, 5 bases. V dropped 2 bases and J dropped 5 bases, with 13 bases sitting between them. This CDR3 spans 14 amino acids. The V gene's germline CDR1 is SGHRS and CDR2 YFSETQ. The CDR3 nucleotides are TGCGCCAGCAGCTTCCTATCGGGGTCTGAGACCCAGTACTTC. This gives the protein CASSFLSGSETQYF. Looking up the rest from reference TRBV5-1 and TRBJ2-5 gives the full variable domain: KAGVTQTPRYLIKTRGQQVTLSCSPISGHRSVSWYQQTPGQGLQFLFEYFSETQRNKGNFPGRFSGRQFSNSRSEMNVSTLELGDSALYLCASSFLSGSETQYFGPGTRLLVL.

The chain couples TRBV3-1 (or the pseudogene TRBV3-2) to TRBJ1-1; no clear D gene. V lost 4 bases and J lost 4, with 13 bases in between. Germline V gene data show CDR1 as LGHDT and CDR2 as YNNKEL (reference sequence). The CDR3 sequence is 14 residues long. Here the CDR3 reads CASSPRTTSTEAFF. In DNA form, the CDR3 reads TGTGCCAGCAGCCCACGGACTACCTCCACTGAAGCTTTCTTT.

This chain connects TRBV19 to TRBJ1-2; tentatively, D is TRBD1 (5 bases). The CDR3 extends over 14 amino acids. Trimming stripped 3 bases from V and 4 bases from J, with 12 bases between. CDR1 is LNHDA, CDR2 SQIVND, per germline (reference sequence). The CDR3 region is CASSIQGVVYGYTF. CDR3 sequence (DNA): TGTGCCAGTAGTATTCAGGGAGTAGTCTATGGCTACACCTTC.